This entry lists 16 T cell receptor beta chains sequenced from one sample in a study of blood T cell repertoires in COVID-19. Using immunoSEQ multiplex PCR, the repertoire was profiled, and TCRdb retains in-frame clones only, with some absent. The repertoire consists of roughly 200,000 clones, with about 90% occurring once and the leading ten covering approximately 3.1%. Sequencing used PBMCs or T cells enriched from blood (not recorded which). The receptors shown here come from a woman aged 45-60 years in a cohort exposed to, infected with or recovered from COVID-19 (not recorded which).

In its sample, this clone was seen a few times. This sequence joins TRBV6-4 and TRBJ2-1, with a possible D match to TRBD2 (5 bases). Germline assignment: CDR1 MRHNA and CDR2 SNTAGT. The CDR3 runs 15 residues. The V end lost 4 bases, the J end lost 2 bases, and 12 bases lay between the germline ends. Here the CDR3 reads CASSGGGQAYNEQFF. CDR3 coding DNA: TGTGCCAGCAGTGGTGGAGGTCAAGCCTACAATGAGCAGTTCTTC.

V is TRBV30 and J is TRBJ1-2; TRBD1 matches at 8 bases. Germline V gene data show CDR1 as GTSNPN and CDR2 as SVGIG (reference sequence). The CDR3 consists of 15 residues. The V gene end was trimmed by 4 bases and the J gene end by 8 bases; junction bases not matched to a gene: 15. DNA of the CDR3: TGTGCCTGGAACCCAGGGGGCCCCTCAATCTTCGGCTACACCTTC. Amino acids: CAWNPGGPSIFGYTF. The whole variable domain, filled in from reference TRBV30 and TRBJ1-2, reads SQTIHQWPATLVQPVGSPLSLECTVEGTSNPNLYWYRQAAGRGLQLLFYSVGIGQISSEVPQNLSASRPQDRQFILSSKKLLLSDSGFYLCAWNPGGPSIFGYTFGSGTRLTVV.

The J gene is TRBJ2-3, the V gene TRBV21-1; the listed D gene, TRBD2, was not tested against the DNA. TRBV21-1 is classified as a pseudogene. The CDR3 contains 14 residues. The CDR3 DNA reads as TGTGCCAGGACAAGCGGGGGGGACACAGATACGCAGTATTTT. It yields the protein CARTSGGDTDTQYF.

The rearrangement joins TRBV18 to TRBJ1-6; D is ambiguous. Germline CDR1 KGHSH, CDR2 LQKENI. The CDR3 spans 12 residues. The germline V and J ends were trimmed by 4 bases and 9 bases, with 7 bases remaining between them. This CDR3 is CASSRSVSPLHF. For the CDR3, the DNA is TGTGCCAGCTCACGCTCGGTTTCACCCCTCCACTTT.

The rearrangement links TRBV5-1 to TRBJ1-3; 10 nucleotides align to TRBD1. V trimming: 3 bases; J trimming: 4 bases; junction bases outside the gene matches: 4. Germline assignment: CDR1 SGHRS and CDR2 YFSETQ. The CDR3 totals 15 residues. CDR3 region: CASSSGQGGGNTIYF. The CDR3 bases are TGCGCCAGCAGCTCCGGACAGGGGGGAGGAAACACCATATATTTT. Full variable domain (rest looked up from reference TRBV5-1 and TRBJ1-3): KAGVTQTPRYLIKTRGQQVTLSCSPISGHRSVSWYQQTPGQGLQFLFEYFSETQRNKGNFPGRFSGRQFSNSRSEMNVSTLELGDSALYLCASSSGQGGGNTIYFGEGSWLTVV.

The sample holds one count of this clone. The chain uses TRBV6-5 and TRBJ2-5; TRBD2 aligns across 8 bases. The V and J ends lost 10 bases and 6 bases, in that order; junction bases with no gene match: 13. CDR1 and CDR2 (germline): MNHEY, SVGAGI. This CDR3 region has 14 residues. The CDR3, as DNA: TGTGCCATCGACTCCTCGGGGGGGGTTAAGACCCAGTACTTC. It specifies CAIDSSGGVKTQYF.

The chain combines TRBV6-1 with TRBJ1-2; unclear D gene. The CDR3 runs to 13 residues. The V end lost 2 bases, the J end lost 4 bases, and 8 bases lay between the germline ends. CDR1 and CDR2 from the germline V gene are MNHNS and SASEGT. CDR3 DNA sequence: TGTGCCAGCAGTGAAACAGCGGTCTATGGCTACACCTTC. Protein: CASSETAVYGYTF.

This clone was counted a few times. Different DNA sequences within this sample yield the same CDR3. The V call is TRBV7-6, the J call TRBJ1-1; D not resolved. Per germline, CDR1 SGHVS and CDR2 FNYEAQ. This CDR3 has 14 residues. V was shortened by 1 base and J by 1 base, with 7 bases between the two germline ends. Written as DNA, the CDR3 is TGTGCCAGCAGCTTAGACGCCGGGAACACTGAAGCTTTCTTT. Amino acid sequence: CASSLDAGNTEAFF.

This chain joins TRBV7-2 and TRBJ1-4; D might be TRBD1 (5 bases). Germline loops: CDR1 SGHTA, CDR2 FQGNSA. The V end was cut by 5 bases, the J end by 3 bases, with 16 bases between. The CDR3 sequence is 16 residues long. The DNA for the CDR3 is TGTGCCAGCAGCCCGGGGGAGGCTTTAGCTAATGAAAAACTGTTTTTT. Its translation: CASSPGEALANEKLFF.

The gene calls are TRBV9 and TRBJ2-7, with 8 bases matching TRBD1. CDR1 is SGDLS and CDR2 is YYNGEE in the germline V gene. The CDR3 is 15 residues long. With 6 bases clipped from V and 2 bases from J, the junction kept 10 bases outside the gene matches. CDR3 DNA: TGTGCCAGCAACGCAGGGGGCGCTGGGGCCTACGAGCAGTACTTC. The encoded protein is CASNAGGAGAYEQYF.

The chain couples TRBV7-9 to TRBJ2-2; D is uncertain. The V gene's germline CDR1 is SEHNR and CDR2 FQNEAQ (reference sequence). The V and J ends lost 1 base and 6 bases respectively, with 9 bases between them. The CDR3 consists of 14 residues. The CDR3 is CASSLDNRAGELFF. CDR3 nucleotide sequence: TGTGCCAGCAGCTTAGATAATCGCGCCGGGGAGCTGTTTTTT.

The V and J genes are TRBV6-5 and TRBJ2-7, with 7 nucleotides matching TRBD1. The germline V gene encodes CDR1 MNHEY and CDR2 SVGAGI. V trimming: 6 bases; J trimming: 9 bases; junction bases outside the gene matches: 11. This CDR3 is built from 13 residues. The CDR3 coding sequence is TGTGCCAGCAGGACGGGACAGACCCTGGTGCAGTACTTC. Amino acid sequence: CASRTGQTLVQYF.

The CDR3 is CASSLSTSGIRQYF. CDR3 DNA: TGTGCCAGCAGTCTCTCGACTAGCGGCATACGGCAGTACTTC. The rearrangement joins TRBV27 to TRBJ2-7; 9 nucleotides match TRBD2. The CDR3 sequence is 14 residues long. V lost 5 bases, J lost 9 bases, and 11 bases stayed unmatched. The germline CDR1 and CDR2 sequences are MNHEY and SMNVEV (reference sequence).

CDR3 nucleotides: TGTGCCAGCAGCAAACAGGGGTTCACTGAAGCTTTCTTT. Its protein is CASSKQGFTEAFF. The chain joins TRBV11-2 to TRBJ1-1; 7 bases are shared with TRBD1. CDR3 length: 13 residues. J gave up 4 bases and V 5 bases, and 4 bases lay outside the gene matches. Germline-derived CDR1 and CDR2 are SGHAT and FQNNGV.

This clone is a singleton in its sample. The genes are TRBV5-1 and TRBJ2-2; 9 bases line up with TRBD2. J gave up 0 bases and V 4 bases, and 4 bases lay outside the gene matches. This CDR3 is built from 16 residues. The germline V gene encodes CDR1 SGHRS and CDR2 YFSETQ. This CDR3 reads CASSPLAGTNTGELFF. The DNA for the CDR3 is TGCGCCAGCAGCCCCCTAGCGGGGACGAACACCGGGGAGCTGTTTTTT.

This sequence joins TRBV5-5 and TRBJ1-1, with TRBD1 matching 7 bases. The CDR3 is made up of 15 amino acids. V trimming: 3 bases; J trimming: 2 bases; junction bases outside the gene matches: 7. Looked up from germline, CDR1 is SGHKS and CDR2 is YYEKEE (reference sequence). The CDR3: CASSSQGIVNTEAFF. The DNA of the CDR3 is TGTGCCAGCAGCTCACAGGGGATCGTAAACACTGAAGCTTTCTTT.